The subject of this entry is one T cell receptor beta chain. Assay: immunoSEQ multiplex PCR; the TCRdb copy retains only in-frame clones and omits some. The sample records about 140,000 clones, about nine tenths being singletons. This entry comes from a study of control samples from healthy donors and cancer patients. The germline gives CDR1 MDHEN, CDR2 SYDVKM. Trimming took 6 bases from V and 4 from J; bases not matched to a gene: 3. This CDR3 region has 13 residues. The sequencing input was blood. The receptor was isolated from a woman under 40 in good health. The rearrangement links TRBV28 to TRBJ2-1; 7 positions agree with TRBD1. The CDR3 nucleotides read TGTGCCAGCAGCTCGGGACAGTACAATGAGCAGTTCTTC. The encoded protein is CASSSGQYNEQFF.